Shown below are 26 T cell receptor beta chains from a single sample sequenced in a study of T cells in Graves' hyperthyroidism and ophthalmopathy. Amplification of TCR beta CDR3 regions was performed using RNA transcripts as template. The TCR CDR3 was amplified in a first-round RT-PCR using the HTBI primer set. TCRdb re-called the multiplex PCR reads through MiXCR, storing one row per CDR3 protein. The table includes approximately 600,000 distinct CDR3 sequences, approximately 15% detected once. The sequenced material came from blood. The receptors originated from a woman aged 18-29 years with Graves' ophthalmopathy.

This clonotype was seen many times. CDR3 amino acids: CASSAWTSGLRGTDTQYF. DNA for the CDR3: TGTGCCAGCAGTGCATGGACTAGCGGGCTAAGGGGCACAGATACGCAGTATTTT. The gene calls are TRBV27 and TRBJ2-3; 11 bases are a match to TRBD2. CDR1 and CDR2 (germline): MNHEY, SMNVEV (reference sequence). This CDR3 region has 18 residues. Losses at the gene ends were 5 bases for V and 1 base for J; bases not matched to a gene: 11.

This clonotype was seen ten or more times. CDR3: CASSYSSTGERENYEQYF. The CDR3 coding sequence is TGTGCCAGCAGTTACTCCAGCACCGGGGAAAGGGAGAACTACGAGCAGTACTTC. The chain joins TRBV6-2 or TRBV6-3 to TRBJ2-7, with a possible D match to TRBD2 (5 bases). Per the germline V gene, CDR1 is MNHEY and CDR2 is SVGEGT. The CDR3 has 18 residues. The V gene lost 0 bases and the J gene lost 3 bases, with 21 bases spanning the gap.

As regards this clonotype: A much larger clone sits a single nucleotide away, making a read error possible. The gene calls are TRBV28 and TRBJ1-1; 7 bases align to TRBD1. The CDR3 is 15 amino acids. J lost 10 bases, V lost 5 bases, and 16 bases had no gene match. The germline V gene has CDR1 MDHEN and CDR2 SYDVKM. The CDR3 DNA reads TGTGCCAGCAGTGAGGGACAGATCGGAGTTCTGAGAGCTTTCTTT. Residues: CASSEGQIGVLRAFF. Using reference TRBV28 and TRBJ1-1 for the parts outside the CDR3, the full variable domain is DVKVTQSSRYLVKRTGEKVFLECVQDMDHENMFWYRQDPGLGLRLIYFSYDVKMKEKGDIPEGYSVSREKKERFSLILESASTNQTSMYLCASSEGQIGVLRAFFGQGTRLTVV.

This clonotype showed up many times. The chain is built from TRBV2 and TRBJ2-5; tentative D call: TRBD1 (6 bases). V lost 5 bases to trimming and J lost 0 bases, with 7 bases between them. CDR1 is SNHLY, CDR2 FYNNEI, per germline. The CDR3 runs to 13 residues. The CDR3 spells CASSWTDQETQYF. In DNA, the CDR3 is TGTGCCAGCAGTTGGACAGACCAAGAGACCCAGTACTTC. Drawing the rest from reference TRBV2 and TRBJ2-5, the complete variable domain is EPEVTQTPSHQVTQMGQEVILRCVPISNHLYFYWYRQILGQKVEFLVSFYNNEISEKSEIFDDQFSVERPDGSNFTLKIRSTKLEDSAMYFCASSWTDQETQYFGPGTRLLVL.

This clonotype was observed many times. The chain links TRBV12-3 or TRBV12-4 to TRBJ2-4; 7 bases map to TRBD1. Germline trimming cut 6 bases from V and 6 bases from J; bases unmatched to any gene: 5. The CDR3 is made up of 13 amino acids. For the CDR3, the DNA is TGTGCCAGCAGATCGGGACAGTTAAACATTCAGTACTTC. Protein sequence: CASRSGQLNIQYF.

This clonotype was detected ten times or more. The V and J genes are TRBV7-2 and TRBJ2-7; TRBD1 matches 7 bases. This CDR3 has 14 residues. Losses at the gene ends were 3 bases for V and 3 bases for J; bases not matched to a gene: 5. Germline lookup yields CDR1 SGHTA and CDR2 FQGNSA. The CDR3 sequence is CASSFGQALYEQYF. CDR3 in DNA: TGTGCCAGCAGCTTCGGACAGGCGCTCTACGAGCAGTACTTC.

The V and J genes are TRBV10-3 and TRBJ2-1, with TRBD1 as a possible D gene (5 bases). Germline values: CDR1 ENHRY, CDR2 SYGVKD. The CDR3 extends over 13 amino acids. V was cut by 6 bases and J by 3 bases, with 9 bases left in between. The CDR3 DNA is TGTGCCATCAGCCCGACAGACTACAATGAGCAGTTCTTC. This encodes CAISPTDYNEQFF.

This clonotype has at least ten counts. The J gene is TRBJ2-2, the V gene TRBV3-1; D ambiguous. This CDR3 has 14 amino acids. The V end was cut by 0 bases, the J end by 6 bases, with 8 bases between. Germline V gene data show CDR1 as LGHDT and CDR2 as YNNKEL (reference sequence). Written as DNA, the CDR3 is TGTGCCAGCAGCCAAGATTCGGCGTCCGGGGAGCTGTTTTTT. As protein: CASSQDSASGELFF.

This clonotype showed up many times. CDR3 in DNA: TGTGCCAGCTCACCACCGTCCGGGGAGCTGTTTTTT. Its translation is CASSPPSGELFF. The chain links TRBV18 to TRBJ2-2; D is ambiguous. Germline CDR1 KGHSH, CDR2 LQKENI. The V and J ends lost 0 bases and 6 bases respectively, with 2 bases between them. The CDR3 length is 12 residues.

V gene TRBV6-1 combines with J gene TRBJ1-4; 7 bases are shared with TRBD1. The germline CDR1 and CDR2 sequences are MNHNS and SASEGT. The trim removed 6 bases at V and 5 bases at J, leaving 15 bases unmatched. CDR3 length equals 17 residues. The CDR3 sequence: CASRDLRVFRGNEKLFF. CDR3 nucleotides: TGTGCCAGCAGGGATCTCCGGGTCTTCAGGGGGAATGAAAAACTGTTTTTT.

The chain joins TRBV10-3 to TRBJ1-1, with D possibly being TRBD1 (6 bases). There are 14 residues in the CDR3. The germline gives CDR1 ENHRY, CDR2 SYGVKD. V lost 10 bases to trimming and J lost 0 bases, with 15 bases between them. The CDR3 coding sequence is TGTGCCACCCGACGGGAGGGGGTGAACACTGAAGCTTTCTTT. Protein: CATRREGVNTEAFF.

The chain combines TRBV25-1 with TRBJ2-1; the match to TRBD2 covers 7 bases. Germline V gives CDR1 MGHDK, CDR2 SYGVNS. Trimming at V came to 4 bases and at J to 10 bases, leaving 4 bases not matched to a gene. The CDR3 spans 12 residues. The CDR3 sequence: CASSVPGLEQFF. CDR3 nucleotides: TGTGCCAGCAGTGTACCGGGACTAGAGCAGTTCTTC.

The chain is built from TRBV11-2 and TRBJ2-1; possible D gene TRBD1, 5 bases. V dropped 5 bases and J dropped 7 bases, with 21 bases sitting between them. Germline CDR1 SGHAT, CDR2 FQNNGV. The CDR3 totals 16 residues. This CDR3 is CASSVVARSTGNEQFF. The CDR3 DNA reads TGTGCCAGCAGCGTAGTGGCTAGGAGCACAGGAAATGAGCAGTTCTTC.

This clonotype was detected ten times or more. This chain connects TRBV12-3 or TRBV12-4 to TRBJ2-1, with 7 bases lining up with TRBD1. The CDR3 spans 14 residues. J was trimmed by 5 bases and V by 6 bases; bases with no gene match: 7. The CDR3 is CASRPRGRDNEQFF. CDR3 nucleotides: TGTGCCAGCAGACCTAGGGGGCGGGACAATGAGCAGTTCTTC.

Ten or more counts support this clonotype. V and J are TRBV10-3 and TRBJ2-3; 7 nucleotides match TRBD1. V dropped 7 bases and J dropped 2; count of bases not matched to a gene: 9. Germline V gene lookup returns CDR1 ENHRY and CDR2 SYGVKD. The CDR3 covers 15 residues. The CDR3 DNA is TGTGCCATCAAGGGGGCCAGTTCCAACACAGATACGCAGTATTTT. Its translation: CAIKGASSNTDTQYF.

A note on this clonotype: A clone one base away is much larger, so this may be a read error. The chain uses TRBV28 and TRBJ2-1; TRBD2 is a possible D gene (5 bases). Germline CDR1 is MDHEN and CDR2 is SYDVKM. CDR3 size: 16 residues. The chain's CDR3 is CASSSRSGWEYNDQFF. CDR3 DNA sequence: TGTGCCAGCAGTTCCCGATCAGGATGGGAGTACAATGATCAGTTCTTC.

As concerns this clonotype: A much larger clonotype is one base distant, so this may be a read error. The CDR3 here is CSARVSGWDAEAFF. CDR3 DNA: TGCAGTGCTAGAGTGTCAGGGTGGGACGCTGAAGCTTTCTTT. The chain combines TRBV20-1 with TRBJ1-1, with D possibly being TRBD1 (5 bases). The V and J ends lost 1 base and 6 bases respectively, with 15 bases between them. CDR1 and CDR2 (germline): DFQATT, SNEGSKA (reference sequence). There are 14 residues in the CDR3.

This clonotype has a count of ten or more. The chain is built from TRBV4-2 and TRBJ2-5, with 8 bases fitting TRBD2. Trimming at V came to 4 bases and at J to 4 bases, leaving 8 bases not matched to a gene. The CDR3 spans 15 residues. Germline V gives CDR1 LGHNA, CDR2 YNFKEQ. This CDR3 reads CASSPFSTSVETQYF. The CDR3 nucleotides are TGTGCCAGCAGCCCGTTTTCGACTAGCGTAGAGACCCAGTACTTC.

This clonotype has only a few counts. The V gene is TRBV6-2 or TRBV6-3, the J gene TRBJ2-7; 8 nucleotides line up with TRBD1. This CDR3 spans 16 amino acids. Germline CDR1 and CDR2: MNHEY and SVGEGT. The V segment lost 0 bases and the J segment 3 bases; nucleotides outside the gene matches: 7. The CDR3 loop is CASSYSSATGVYEQYF. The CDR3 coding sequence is TGTGCCAGCAGTTACTCGAGCGCGACAGGGGTCTACGAGCAGTACTTC.

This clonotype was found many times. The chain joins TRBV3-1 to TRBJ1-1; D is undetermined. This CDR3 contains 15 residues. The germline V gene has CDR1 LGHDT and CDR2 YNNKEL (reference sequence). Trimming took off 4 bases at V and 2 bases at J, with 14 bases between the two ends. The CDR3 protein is CASSRSQQRNTEAFF. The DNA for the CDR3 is TGTGCCAGCAGCCGTTCCCAACAGAGAAACACTGAAGCTTTCTTT.

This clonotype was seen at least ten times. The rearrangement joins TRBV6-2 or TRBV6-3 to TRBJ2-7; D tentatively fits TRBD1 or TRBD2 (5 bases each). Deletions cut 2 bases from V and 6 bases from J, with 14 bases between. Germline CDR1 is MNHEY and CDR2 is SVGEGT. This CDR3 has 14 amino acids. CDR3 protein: CASSYGRELSEQYF. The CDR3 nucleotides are TGTGCCAGCAGTTACGGCAGGGAGCTGAGCGAGCAGTACTTC.

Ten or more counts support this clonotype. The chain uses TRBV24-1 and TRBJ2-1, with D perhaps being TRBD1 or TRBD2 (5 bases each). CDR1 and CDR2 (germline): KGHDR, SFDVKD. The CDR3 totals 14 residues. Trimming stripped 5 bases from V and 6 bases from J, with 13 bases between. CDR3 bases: TGTGCCACCAGTGCTCTCCGGGGCCCCAATGAGCAGTTCTTC. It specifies CATSALRGPNEQFF.

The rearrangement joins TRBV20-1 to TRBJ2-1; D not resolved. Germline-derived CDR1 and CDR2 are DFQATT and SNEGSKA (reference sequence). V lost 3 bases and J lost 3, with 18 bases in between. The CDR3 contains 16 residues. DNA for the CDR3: TGCAGTGCTAGTCTGAGTGAGCGACCGTTCTACAATGAGCAGTTCTTC. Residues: CSASLSERPFYNEQFF.

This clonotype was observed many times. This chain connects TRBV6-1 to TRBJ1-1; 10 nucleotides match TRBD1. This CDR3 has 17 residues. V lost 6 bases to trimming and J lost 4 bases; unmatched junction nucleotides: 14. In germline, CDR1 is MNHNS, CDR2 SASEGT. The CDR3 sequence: CASRSGTGDFAATEAFF. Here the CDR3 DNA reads TGTGCCAGCAGATCTGGGACAGGGGATTTTGCTGCCACTGAAGCTTTCTTT.

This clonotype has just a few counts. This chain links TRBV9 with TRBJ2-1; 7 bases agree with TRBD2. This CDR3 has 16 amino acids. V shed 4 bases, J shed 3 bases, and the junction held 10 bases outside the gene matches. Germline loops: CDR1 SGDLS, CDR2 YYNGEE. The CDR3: CASSPRLAKNYNEQFF. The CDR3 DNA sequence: TGTGCCAGCAGCCCGAGACTAGCCAAAAACTACAATGAGCAGTTCTTC.

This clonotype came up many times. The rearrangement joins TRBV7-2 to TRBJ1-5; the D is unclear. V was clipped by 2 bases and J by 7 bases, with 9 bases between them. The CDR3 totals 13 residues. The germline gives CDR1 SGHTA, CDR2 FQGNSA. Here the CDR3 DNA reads TGTGCCAGCAGCTTACAATATCAGCAGCCCCAGCATTTT. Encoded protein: CASSLQYQQPQHF.